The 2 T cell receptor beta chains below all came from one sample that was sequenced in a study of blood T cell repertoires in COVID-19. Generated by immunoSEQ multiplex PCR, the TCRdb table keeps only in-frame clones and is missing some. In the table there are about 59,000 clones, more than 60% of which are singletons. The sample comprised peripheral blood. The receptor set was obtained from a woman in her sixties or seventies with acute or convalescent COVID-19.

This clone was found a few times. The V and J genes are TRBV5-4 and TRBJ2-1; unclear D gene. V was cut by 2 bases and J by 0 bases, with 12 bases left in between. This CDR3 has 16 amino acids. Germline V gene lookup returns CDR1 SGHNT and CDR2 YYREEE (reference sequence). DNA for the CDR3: TGTGCCAGCAGCTTCCCCATTCCTAGCTCCTACAATGAGCAGTTCTTC. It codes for CASSFPIPSSYNEQFF.

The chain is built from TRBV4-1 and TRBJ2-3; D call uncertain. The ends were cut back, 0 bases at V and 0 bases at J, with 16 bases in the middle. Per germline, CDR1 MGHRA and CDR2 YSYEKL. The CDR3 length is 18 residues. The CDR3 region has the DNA TGCGCCAGCAGCCAAGATGGGCCAAGGCCGATGAGCACAGATACGCAGTATTTT. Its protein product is CASSQDGPRPMSTDTQYF.